The source of this T cell receptor beta chain is a study of blood T cells in healthy people across ages. A second about 6 to 11 cycle PCR used barcoded and J-beta primers. TCRdb passed the 5' RACE reads through MiXCR, listing each CDR3 protein once. Here the sample spans about 720,000 distinct CDR3 sequences, approximately 21% being singletons. Extractions gave at least 5 micrograms of total RNA per sample. This TCR was recovered from a man aged 65 to 85 in good health. The sample consisted of blood.

CDR3 sequence reads: CASSAGQGPYEQYF. For the CDR3, the DNA is TGCGCCAGCAGCGCCGGACAGGGACCCTACGAGCAGTACTTC. The gene calls are TRBV5-1 and TRBJ2-1; the match to TRBD1 covers 8 bases. TRBJ2-7 matches the DNA end more closely, so the J call is doubtful. Germline CDR1 SGHRS, CDR2 YFSETQ. This CDR3 region has 14 residues.